The 15 T cell receptor beta chains below all came from one sample that was sequenced in a study of cytomegalovirus exposure and HLA in healthy donors. With 60 Vbeta and 13 Jbeta primers, the PCR was carried out. The table came from immunoSEQ multiplex PCR; TCRdb's copy has only in-frame clones and leaves some out. This sample's clone table lists tens of thousands of clones. Sequencing was carried out using PBMCs. The source is a male donor in good health and CMV-seronegative.

V gene TRBV4-1 combines with J gene TRBJ2-3, with 10 bases matching TRBD2. The CDR3 contains 16 residues. The V and J ends lost 2 bases and 5 bases, in that order; junction bases with no gene match: 7. Per germline, CDR1 MGHRA and CDR2 YSYEKL. The CDR3 protein is CASSQWTSGQGDTQYF. The CDR3 DNA sequence: TGCGCCAGCAGCCAATGGACTAGCGGACAGGGAGATACGCAGTATTTT.

This chain joins TRBV5-1 and TRBJ2-5; perhaps TRBD2 as D (7 bases). V shed 4 bases and J shed 1 base, with 20 bases lying between them. Germline CDR1 SGHRS, CDR2 YFSETQ. The CDR3 extends over 17 amino acids. DNA for the CDR3: TGCGCCAGCAGCCCGGCTGCCGGGGGGCCTCTCCAAGAGACCCAGTACTTC. As protein: CASSPAAGGPLQETQYF.

This chain links TRBV4-2 with TRBJ1-2; 9 positions match TRBD1. V lost 0 bases, J lost 10 bases, and 9 bases stayed unmatched. This CDR3 is built from 15 residues. The germline V gene has CDR1 LGHNA and CDR2 YNFKEQ. The DNA for the CDR3 is TGTGCCAGCAGCCAAGAGACCGGGACAGGGATAACCTACACCTTC. The encoded protein is CASSQETGTGITYTF.

On this clone: Compared with germline, one end of the junction differs, possibly owing to a read error. CDR3 sequence (DNA): TGTGCCAGCAGCCACTACAGGGGGACGGAGACCTACTTC. It codes for CASSHYRGTETYF. The chain links TRBV4-2 to TRBJ1-2; 8 bases align to TRBD1. This CDR3 contains 13 residues. CDR1 is LGHNA and CDR2 is YNFKEQ in the germline V gene.

The chain couples TRBV11-1 to TRBJ1-1; D call uncertain. Germline V gene lookup returns CDR1 SGHAT and CDR2 FQDESV (reference sequence). The V and J ends lost 5 bases and 1 base respectively, with 8 bases between them. The length of the CDR3 is 13 residues. CDR3 nucleotides: TGTGCCAGCAGCATCGGTGAGAACACTGAAGCTTTCTTT. Translating gives CASSIGENTEAFF.

The chain couples TRBV11-2 to TRBJ2-5; maybe TRBD2 (5 bases). Germline CDR1 SGHAT, CDR2 FQNNGV. The V gene lost 3 bases and the J gene lost 5 bases, with 10 bases spanning the gap. CDR3 size: 13 residues. The CDR3 bases are TGTGCCAGCAGCTTCGGGATTATGGAGACCCAGTACTTC. Its protein is CASSFGIMETQYF.

The chain combines TRBV6-1 with TRBJ2-7; D might be TRBD2 (6 bases). CDR1 MNHNS and CDR2 SASEGT come from the germline V gene. The CDR3 is 14 amino acids. Trimming left V 6 bases short and J 0 bases short, with 12 bases between. The CDR3 loop reads CASSPTSYSYEQYF. DNA of the CDR3: TGTGCCAGCAGCCCTACTAGCTACTCCTACGAGCAGTACTTC.

The rearrangement uses TRBV29-1 and TRBJ2-1; 11 nucleotides agree with TRBD2. Germline-derived CDR1 and CDR2 are SQVTM and ANQGSEA. With 5 bases clipped from V and 7 bases from J, the junction kept 13 bases outside the gene matches. This CDR3 has 16 amino acids. The CDR3 region is CSVKPPSSGRENEQFF. In nucleotides, the CDR3 is TGCAGCGTTAAGCCCCCTAGTAGCGGGAGGGAGAATGAGCAGTTCTTC.

J is TRBJ2-1 and V is TRBV29-1; 9 bases are a match to TRBD1. Germline V lookup: CDR1 SQVTM, CDR2 ANQGSEA. The CDR3 has 15 residues. The junction had 12 bases not matched to a gene; V was cut back by 6 bases and J by 6 bases. For the CDR3, the DNA is TGCAGCGTACCCACCGGGACAGGGTTGGGCAATGAGCAGTTCTTC. Its translation: CSVPTGTGLGNEQFF.

The V gene is TRBV7-9, the J gene TRBJ1-6; D is unclear. Germline CDR1 SEHNR, CDR2 FQNEAQ (reference sequence). V shed 2 bases and J shed 6 bases, with 11 bases lying between them. The CDR3 contains 15 residues. CDR3 loop: CASSLLPQSNSPLHF. The CDR3, as DNA: TGTGCCAGCAGCTTATTACCACAGTCTAATTCACCCCTCCACTTT.

This chain uses TRBV30 with TRBJ1-2; D might be TRBD1 (5 bases). With 2 bases removed from V and 14 bases from J, the gap between germline ends came to 15 bases. The CDR3 is 11 residues long. Germline V lookup: CDR1 GTSNPN, CDR2 SVGIG (reference sequence). In nucleotides, the CDR3 is TGTGCCTGGAGTTCGACAGTGCAGAGAACCTTC. Translated, it gives CAWSSTVQRTF.

For the CDR3, the DNA is TGTGCCAGCAGCGCCCCGCAGGGTACTAACTATGGCTACACCTTC. Its protein is CASSAPQGTNYGYTF. The chain combines TRBV28 with TRBJ1-2, with TRBD1 as a possible D gene (5 bases). Per the germline V gene, CDR1 is MDHEN and CDR2 is SYDVKM. The CDR3 spans 15 residues. Deletions cut 6 bases from V and 0 bases from J, with 14 bases between.

Points on this clone: Mismatch with germline at one junction end may stem from a read error. The V call is TRBV19, the J call TRBJ1-1, with D maybe TRBD1 (6 bases). CDR1 and CDR2 from the germline V gene are LNHDA and SQIVND (reference sequence). This CDR3 is built from 20 residues. This CDR3 reads CASSIKANRVASRMNTEDFF. CDR3 DNA sequence: TGTGCCAGTAGTATCAAGGCGAACAGGGTCGCCTCACGTATGAACACTGAAGATTTCTTT.

The rearrangement joins TRBV5-6 to TRBJ2-1, with D unclear. CDR3 length: 13 residues. V was pared by 1 base and J by 5 bases, with 7 bases between. Germline CDR1 and CDR2: SGHDT and YYEEEE. CDR3 protein: CASSLRTDNEQFF. The CDR3 DNA is TGTGCCAGCAGCTTGAGAACGGACAATGAGCAGTTCTTC.

This rearrangement joins TRBV9 to TRBJ1-2; TRBD1 agrees at 8 bases. V lost 3 bases to trimming and J lost 4 bases; unmatched junction nucleotides: 11. CDR3 length equals 16 residues. The V gene's germline CDR1 is SGDLS and CDR2 YYNGEE. The CDR3 coding sequence is TGTGCCAGCAGCGAGGCGCCGGCAGGGGGCGTCTATGGCTACACCTTC. The encoded protein is CASSEAPAGGVYGYTF.